This TCR beta chain came from a study of post-analysis software for immune sequencing data. Study overall: As for disease course, relapsing-remitting, secondary progressive and progressive-relapsing multiple sclerosis were all included.

This clonotype was found a few times. The target antigen is unknown. The CDR3 covers 14 residues. Looked up from germline, CDR1 is SGHRS and CDR2 is YFSETQ. V was cut by 0 bases and J by 5 bases, with 9 bases left in between. TCR beta cDNA libraries had unique molecular identifiers. A single record per CDR3 protein comes from TCRdb applying MiXCR to the PCR reads. The sample includes some 500,000 distinct CDR3 sequences, under 55% of them seen just once. Study-wide findings and caveats: When patients were compared with controls, about five TRBV segments were more frequent, TRBV5-6, TRBV5-1 and TRBV20-1 among them. Significantly lower normalized Chao1 diversity was seen in multiple sclerosis patients than in controls.

This clonotype was obtained from a girl between 5 and 17 years old with multiple sclerosis. The source material was blood. This sequence joins TRBV5-1 and TRBJ2-1; D is uncertain. CDR3 region: CASSLDRSDNEQFF. CDR3 coding DNA: TGCGCCAGCAGCTTGGATCGCTCGGACAATGAGCAGTTCTTC.